One sample yielded the 14 T cell receptor beta chains listed below, sequenced in a study of cytomegalovirus exposure and HLA in healthy donors. The PCR was carried out with 60 Vbeta primers and 13 Jbeta primers. Measured with immunoSEQ multiplex PCR; TCRdb has only the in-frame clones, and not every one. The sample consists of around 70,000 clones, roughly 70% of them appearing once. The sequencing input was PBMCs. Every receptor here comes from a man between 60 and 75 years old in good health and CMV-seropositive.

This clone was recorded once. One end of the junction does not line up with germline, which may come from a read error. The chain has TRBV7-7 and TRBJ2-5; 11 bases agree with TRBD1. The germline gives CDR1 SSHAT, CDR2 FNYEAQ (reference sequence). The CDR3 consists of 14 residues. CDR3 DNA: TGTGCTAGCAGCCCGGACAGGGGGCACGAGACCCAGTACTTC. Amino acid sequence: CASSPDRGHETQYF.

The rearrangement joins TRBV6-5 to TRBJ1-1; no clear D. Germline values: CDR1 MNHEY, CDR2 SVGAGI. Trimming left V 5 bases short and J 1 base short, with 11 bases between. The CDR3 runs to 14 residues. The CDR3 reads CASSEWAANTEAFF. For the CDR3, the DNA is TGTGCCAGCAGTGAATGGGCAGCGAACACTGAAGCTTTCTTT.

V and J are TRBV28 and TRBJ2-4; TRBD1 is a possible D gene (5 bases). Germline-derived CDR1 and CDR2 are MDHEN and SYDVKM. The CDR3 has 16 amino acids. V was pared by 1 base and J by 4 bases, with 14 bases between. CDR3 sequence: CASSLFEAGSKNIQYF. CDR3 DNA: TGTGCCAGCAGTTTATTTGAGGCAGGGTCTAAAAACATTCAGTACTTC.

The rearrangement links TRBV7-6 to TRBJ2-1; tentatively, D is TRBD2 (6 bases). CDR1 is SGHVS, CDR2 FNYEAQ, per germline. The CDR3 runs to 16 residues. Trimming removed 4 bases from V and 7 bases from J, with 20 bases in between. CDR3 region: CASSSLGPRGNNEQFF. For the CDR3, the DNA is TGTGCCAGCAGCTCCCTCGGACCGCGGGGCAATAATGAGCAGTTCTTC.

The chain is built from TRBV7-8 and TRBJ1-5; 9 positions agree with TRBD1. The CDR3 consists of 16 residues. Per germline, CDR1 SGHVS and CDR2 FQNEAQ. V gave up 3 bases and J gave up 3 bases; unmatched junction bases: 6. The CDR3: CASSFRQGGNNQPQHF. The CDR3, as DNA: TGTGCCAGCAGCTTTAGACAGGGGGGCAACAATCAGCCCCAGCATTTT.

The J gene is TRBJ1-6, the V gene TRBV11-2; the match to TRBD1 covers 7 bases. CDR3 size: 14 residues. V lost 4 bases and J lost 10; bases outside the gene matches: 7. Germline CDR1 SGHAT, CDR2 FQNNGV. CDR3: CASSYGQAESPLHF. Here the CDR3 DNA reads TGTGCCAGCAGCTACGGACAGGCTGAATCACCCCTCCACTTT.

This clone was observed once. The J gene is TRBJ2-7, the V gene TRBV14, with TRBD2 identical over 7 bases. CDR1 SGHDN and CDR2 FVKESK come from the germline V gene. V lost 5 bases, J lost 3 bases, and 4 bases stayed unmatched. The CDR3 sequence is 13 residues long. The CDR3 DNA reads as TGTGCCAGCAGCAAGACTAGCTTCTACGAGCAGTACTTC. Protein sequence: CASSKTSFYEQYF.

This sequence joins TRBV5-1 and TRBJ2-1, with 14 bases aligning to TRBD2. This CDR3 has 15 residues. Looked up from germline, CDR1 is SGHRS and CDR2 is YFSETQ. With V trimmed by 4 bases and J by 7 bases, 4 bases remained unmatched. The CDR3 is CASSEGLAGVNEQFF. CDR3 nucleotides: TGCGCCAGCAGCGAGGGACTAGCGGGGGTTAATGAGCAGTTCTTC.

The chain is built from TRBV18 and TRBJ1-1, with TRBD1 matching 9 bases. The ends lost 3 bases at V and 4 bases at J; junction bases unmatched: 9. Germline V gives CDR1 KGHSH, CDR2 LQKENI. The CDR3 covers 16 residues. The chain's CDR3 is CASSPGQGMIGTEAFF. The CDR3 DNA reads as TGTGCCAGCTCACCGGGACAGGGAATGATAGGCACTGAAGCTTTCTTT.

This clone was observed a few times. The V gene is TRBV9, the J gene TRBJ2-2; 7 bases match TRBD2. CDR3 length equals 15 residues. V shed 3 bases and J 3 bases; nucleotides not matched to a gene: 5. Germline V CDR1 and CDR2: SGDLS, YYNGEE. CDR3 protein: CASSDTSGDTGELFF. The CDR3 nucleotides are TGTGCCAGCAGCGATACCAGCGGGGACACCGGGGAGCTGTTTTTT.

The chain joins TRBV19 to TRBJ1-5; D is uncertain. Trimming removed 5 bases from V and 11 bases from J, with 10 bases in between. This CDR3 is built from 11 residues. CDR1 is LNHDA, CDR2 SQIVND, per germline (reference sequence). CDR3 in DNA: TGTGCCAGTAGTCACGGGGAGGCCCAGCATTTT. Residues: CASSHGEAQHF.

This clone has a handful of counts. V is TRBV6-6 and J is TRBJ1-3, with TRBD1 identical over 8 bases. V was clipped by 6 bases and J by 4 bases; unmatched bases: 5. CDR3 length: 14 amino acids. Germline V gene lookup returns CDR1 MNHNY and CDR2 SVGAGI (reference sequence). CDR3 bases: TGTGCCAGCAGAGGACAGGGTTCAGGAAACACCATATATTTT. Encoded protein: CASRGQGSGNTIYF.

This clone occurred a few times. This chain connects TRBV18 to TRBJ1-5; the match to TRBD1 covers 7 bases. With V trimmed by 6 bases and J by 1 base, 6 bases remained unmatched. This CDR3 has 15 amino acids. CDR1 KGHSH and CDR2 LQKENI come from the germline V gene. The CDR3 region has the DNA TGTGCCAGCTCCCCTGAGGACAGGAGCAATCAGCCCCAGCATTTT. Its protein is CASSPEDRSNQPQHF. Full variable domain (outside the CDR3, taken from reference TRBV18 and TRBJ1-5): NAGVMQNPRHLVRRRGQEARLRCSPMKGHSHVYWYRQLPEEGLKFMVYLQKENIIDESGMPKERFSAEFPKEGPSILRIQQVVRGDSAAYFCASSPEDRSNQPQHFGDGTRLSIL.

The J gene is TRBJ2-1, the V gene TRBV30; D is perhaps TRBD2 (6 bases). Germline lookup yields CDR1 GTSNPN and CDR2 SVGIG (reference sequence). The V gene lost 3 bases and the J gene lost 4 bases, with 16 bases spanning the gap. This CDR3 has 15 residues. DNA for the CDR3: TGTGCCTGGAGGGCGTTCGGAGGGATGTACAATGAGCAGTTCTTC. This translates into CAWRAFGGMYNEQFF.